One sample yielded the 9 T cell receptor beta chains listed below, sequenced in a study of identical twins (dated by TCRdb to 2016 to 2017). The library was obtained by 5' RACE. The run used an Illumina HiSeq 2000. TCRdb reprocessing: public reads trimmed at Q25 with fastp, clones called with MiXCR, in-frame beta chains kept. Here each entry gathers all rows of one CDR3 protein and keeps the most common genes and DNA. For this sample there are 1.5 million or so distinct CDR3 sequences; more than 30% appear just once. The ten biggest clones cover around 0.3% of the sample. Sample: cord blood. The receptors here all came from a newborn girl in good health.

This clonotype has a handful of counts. The CDR3: CASSLLTFSGANVLTF. The CDR3 bases are TGTGCCAGCAGCCTCCTTACCTTCTCTGGGGCCAACGTCCTGACTTTC. The chain has TRBV7-9 and TRBJ2-6; no clear D. CDR3 length: 16 amino acids. Trimming took 5 bases from V and 0 from J, leaving 11 bases between them. Germline CDR1 reads SEHNR; CDR2 reads FQNEAQ (reference sequence).

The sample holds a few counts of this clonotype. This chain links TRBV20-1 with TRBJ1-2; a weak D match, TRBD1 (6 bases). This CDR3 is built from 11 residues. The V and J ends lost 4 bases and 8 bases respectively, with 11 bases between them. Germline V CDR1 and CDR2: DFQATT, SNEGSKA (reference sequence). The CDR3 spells CSAINGTGYTF. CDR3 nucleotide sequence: TGCAGTGCTATCAATGGGACAGGCTACACCTTC.

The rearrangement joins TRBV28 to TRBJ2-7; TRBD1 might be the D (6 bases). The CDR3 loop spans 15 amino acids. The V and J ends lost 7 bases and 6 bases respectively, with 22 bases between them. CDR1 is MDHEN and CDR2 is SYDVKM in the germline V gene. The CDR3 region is CASTSPGTFEIEQYF. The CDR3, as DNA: TGTGCCAGCACCTCCCCCGGGACATTTGAAATCGAGCAGTACTTC.

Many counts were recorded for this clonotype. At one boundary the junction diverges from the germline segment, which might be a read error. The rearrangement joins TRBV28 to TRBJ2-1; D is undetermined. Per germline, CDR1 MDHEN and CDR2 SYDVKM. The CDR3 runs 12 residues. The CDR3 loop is CASSPSDNEQFF. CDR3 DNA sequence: TGTGCCAGCAGTCCCTCCGACAATGAGCAGTTCTTC.

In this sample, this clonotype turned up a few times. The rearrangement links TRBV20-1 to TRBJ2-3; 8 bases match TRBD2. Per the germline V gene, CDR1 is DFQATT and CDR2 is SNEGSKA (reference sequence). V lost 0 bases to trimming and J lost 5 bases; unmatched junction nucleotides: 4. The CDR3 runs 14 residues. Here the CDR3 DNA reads TGCAGTGCTAGAGATGGGACTAGGATAGATACGCAGTATTTT. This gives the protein CSARDGTRIDTQYF.

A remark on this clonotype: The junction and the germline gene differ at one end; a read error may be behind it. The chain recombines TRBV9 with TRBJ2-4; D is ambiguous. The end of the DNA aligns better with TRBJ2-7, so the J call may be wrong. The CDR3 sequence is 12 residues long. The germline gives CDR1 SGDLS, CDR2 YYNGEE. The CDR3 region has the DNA TGTACCAGCAGCGTAAACAGCTACGAGCAGTACTTC. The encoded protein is CTSSVNSYEQYF.

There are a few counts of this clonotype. CDR3 sequence reads: CASPHRGAYGYTF. CDR3 DNA sequence: TGTGCCTCGCCTCATAGGGGTGCGTATGGCTACACCTTC. The gene calls are TRBV30 and TRBJ1-2; D is possibly TRBD1 (5 bases). The CDR3 length is 13 residues. Looked up from germline, CDR1 is GTSNPN and CDR2 is SVGIG (reference sequence). The V end lost 7 bases, the J end lost 5 bases, and 17 bases lay between the germline ends.

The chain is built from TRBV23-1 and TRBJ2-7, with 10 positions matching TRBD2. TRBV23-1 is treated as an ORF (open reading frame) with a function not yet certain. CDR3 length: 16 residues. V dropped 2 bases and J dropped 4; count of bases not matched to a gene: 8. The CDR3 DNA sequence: TGCGCCAGCAGTCAACCGGGACTAGCGATAGAATACGAGCAGTACTTC. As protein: CASSQPGLAIEYEQYF.

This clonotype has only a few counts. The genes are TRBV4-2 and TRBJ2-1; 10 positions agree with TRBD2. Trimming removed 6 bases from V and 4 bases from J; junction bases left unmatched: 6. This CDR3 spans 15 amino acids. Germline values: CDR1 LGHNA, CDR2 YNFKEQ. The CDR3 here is CASRESGGDYNEQFF. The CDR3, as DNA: TGTGCCAGCAGAGAAAGCGGGGGGGATTACAATGAGCAGTTCTTC.